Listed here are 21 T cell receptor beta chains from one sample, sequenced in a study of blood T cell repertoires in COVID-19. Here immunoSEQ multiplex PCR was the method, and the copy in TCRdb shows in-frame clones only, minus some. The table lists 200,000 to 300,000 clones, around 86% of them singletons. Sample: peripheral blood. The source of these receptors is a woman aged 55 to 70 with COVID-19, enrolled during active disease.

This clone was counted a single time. The CDR3 DNA is TGTGCCAGCAGCCCGGGACTAGCGGGGCGAGATACGCAGTATTTT. Amino acid sequence: CASSPGLAGRDTQYF. The V gene is TRBV5-4, the J gene TRBJ2-3; 13 positions agree with TRBD2. From germline, CDR1 is SGHNT and CDR2 YYREEE (reference sequence). Losses at the gene ends were 4 bases for V and 5 bases for J; bases not matched to a gene: 4. The CDR3 is 15 residues long. Full variable domain (rest looked up from reference TRBV5-4 and TRBJ2-3): ETGVTQSPTHLIKTRGQQVTLRCSSQSGHNTVSWYQQALGQGPQFIFQYYREEENGRGNFPPRFSGLQFPNYSSELNVNALELDDSALYLCASSPGLAGRDTQYFGPGTRLTVL.

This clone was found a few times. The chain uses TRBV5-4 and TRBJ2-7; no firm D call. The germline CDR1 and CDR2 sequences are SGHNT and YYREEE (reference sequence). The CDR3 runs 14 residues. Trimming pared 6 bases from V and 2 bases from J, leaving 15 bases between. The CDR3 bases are TGTGCCAGCAAAAACGCAGGCAGCACCTACGAGCAGTACTTC. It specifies CASKNAGSTYEQYF.

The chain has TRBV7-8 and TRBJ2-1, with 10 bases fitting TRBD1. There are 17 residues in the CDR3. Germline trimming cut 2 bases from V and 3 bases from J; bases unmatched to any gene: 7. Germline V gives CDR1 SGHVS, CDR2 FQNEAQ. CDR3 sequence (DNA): TGTGCCAGCAGCTTATTGAATAGGGACAGGGGCTACAATGAGCAGTTCTTC. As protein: CASSLLNRDRGYNEQFF.

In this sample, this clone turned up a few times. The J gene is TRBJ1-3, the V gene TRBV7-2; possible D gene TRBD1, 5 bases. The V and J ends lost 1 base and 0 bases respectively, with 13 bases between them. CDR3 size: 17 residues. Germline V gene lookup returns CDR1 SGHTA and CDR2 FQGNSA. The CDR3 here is CASSLDLTGDSGNTIYF. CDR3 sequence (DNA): TGTGCCAGCAGCTTAGATCTAACAGGAGACTCTGGAAACACCATATATTTT.

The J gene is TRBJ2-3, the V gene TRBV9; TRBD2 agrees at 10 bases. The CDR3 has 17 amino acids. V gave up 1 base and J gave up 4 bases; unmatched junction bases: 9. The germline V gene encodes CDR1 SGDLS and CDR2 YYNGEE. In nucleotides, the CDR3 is TGTGCCAGCAGCGTAAATCCCGCTAGCGGGAGACCAGATACGCAGTATTTT. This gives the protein CASSVNPASGRPDTQYF. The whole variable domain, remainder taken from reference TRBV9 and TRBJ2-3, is DSGVTQTPKHLITATGQRVTLRCSPRSGDLSVYWYQQSLDQGLQFLIQYYNGEERAKGNILERFSAQQFPDLHSELNLSSLELGDSALYFCASSVNPASGRPDTQYFGPGTRLTVL.

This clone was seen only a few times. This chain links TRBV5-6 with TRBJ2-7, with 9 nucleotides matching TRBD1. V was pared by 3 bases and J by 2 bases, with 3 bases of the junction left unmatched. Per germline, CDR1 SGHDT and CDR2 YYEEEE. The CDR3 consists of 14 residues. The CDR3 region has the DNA TGTGCCAGCAGCTATGGACAGGGGACCTACGAGCAGTACTTC. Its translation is CASSYGQGTYEQYF.

CDR3 in amino acids: CAWRPQIAGGNTEAFF. The CDR3 DNA reads as TGTGCCTGGAGACCACAGATAGCAGGGGGGAACACTGAAGCTTTCTTT. The chain has TRBV30 and TRBJ1-1; TRBD1 agrees at 7 bases. Germline trimming cut 3 bases from V and 1 base from J; bases unmatched to any gene: 11. Germline lookup yields CDR1 GTSNPN and CDR2 SVGIG (reference sequence). The CDR3 has 16 residues.

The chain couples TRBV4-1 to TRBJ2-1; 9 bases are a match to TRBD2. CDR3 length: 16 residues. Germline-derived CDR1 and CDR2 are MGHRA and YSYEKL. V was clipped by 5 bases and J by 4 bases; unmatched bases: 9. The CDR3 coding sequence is TGCGCCAGCAGCTCCCGGGCTAGCGGGATGTACAATGAGCAGTTCTTC. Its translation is CASSSRASGMYNEQFF.

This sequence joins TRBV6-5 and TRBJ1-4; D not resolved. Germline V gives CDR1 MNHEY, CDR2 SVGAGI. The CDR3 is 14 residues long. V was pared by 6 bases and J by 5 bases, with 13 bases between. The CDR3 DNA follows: TGTGCCAGCAGGTCCGGGAGGTCGAATGAAAAACTGTTTTTT. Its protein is CASRSGRSNEKLFF.

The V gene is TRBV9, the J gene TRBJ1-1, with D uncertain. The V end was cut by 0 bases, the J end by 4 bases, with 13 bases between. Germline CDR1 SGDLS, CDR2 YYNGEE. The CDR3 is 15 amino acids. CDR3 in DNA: TGTGCCAGCAGCGTAGGTGGGCAGGTCGTCACTGAAGCTTTCTTT. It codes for CASSVGGQVVTEAFF.

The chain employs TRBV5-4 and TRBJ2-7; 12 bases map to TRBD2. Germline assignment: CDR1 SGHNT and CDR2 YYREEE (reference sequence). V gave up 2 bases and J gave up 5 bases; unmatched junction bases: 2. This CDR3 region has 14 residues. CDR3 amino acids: CASSLLAGGDEQYF. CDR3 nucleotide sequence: TGTGCCAGCAGCTTACTAGCGGGAGGCGACGAGCAGTACTTC.

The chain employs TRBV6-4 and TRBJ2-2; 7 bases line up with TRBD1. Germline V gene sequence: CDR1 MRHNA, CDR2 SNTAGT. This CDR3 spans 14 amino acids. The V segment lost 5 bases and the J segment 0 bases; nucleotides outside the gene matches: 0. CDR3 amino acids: CASSQGANTGELFF. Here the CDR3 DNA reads TGTGCCAGCAGTCAGGGGGCGAACACCGGGGAGCTGTTTTTT.

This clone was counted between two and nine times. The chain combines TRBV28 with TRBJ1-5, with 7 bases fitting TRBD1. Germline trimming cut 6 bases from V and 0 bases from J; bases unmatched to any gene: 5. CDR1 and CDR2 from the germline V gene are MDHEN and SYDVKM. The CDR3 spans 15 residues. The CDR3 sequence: CASRTTGSSNQPQHF. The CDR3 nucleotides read TGTGCCAGCAGAACGACAGGGAGTAGCAATCAGCCCCAGCATTTT.

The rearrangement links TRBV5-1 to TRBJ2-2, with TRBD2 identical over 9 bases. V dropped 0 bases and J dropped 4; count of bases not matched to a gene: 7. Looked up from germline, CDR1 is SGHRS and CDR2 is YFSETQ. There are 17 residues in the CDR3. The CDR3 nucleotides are TGCGCCAGCAGCTTGGCCCAGGCGGGAGGGCCCACCGGGGAGCTGTTTTTT. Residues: CASSLAQAGGPTGELFF.

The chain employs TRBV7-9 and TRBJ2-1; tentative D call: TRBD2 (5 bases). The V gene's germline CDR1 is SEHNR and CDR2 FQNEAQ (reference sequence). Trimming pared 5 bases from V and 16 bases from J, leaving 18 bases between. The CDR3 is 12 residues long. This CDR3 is CASSPSIGSQFF. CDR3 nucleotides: TGTGCCAGCAGCCCCTCGATAGGGAGTCAATTCTTC.

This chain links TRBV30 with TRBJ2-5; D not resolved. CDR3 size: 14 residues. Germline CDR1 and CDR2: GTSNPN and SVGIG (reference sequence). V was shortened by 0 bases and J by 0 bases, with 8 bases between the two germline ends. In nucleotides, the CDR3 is TGTGCCTGGAGTGTCGGTCTAAACCAAGAGACCCAGTACTTC. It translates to CAWSVGLNQETQYF.

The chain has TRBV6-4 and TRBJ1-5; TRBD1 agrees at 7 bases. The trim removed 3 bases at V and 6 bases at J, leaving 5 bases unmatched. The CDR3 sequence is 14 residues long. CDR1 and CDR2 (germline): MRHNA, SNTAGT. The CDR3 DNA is TGTGCCAGCAGTGAAATAGGGGGCTTTCAGCCCCAGCATTTT. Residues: CASSEIGGFQPQHF.

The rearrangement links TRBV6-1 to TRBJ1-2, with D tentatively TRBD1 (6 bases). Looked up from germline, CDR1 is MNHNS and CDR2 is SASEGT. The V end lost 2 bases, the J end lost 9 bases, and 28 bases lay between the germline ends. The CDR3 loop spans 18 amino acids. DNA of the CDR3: TGTGCCAGCAGTGAACAACCCGGACAGCGTCTTTATCCTATGAGCTACACCTTC. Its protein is CASSEQPGQRLYPMSYTF.

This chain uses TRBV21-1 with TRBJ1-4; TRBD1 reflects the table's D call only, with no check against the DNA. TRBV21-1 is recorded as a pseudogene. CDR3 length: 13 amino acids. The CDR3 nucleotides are TGTGCCACCCCGACAGGACCGGGGGAAAAACTGTTTTTT. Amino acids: CATPTGPGEKLFF.

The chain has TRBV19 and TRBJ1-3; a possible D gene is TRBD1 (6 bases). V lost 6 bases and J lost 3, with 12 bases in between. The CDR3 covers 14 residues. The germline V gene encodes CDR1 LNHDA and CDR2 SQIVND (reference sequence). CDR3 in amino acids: CASRHRDIGNTIYF. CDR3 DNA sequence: TGTGCCAGTAGACACCGGGACATTGGAAACACCATATATTTT.

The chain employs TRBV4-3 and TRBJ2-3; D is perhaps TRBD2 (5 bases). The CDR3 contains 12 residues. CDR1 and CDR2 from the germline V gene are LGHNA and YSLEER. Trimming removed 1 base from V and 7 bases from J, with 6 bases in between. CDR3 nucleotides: TGCGCCAGCAGCCAAGCCGGGAATACGCAGTATTTT. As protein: CASSQAGNTQYF.